The 27 T cell receptor beta chains below all came from one sample that was sequenced in a study of blood T cell repertoires in COVID-19. Some clones are missing from TCRdb's copy, which holds only in-frame ones; the method was immunoSEQ multiplex PCR. The profile shows more than 200,000 clones, around 89% of them singletons. Sequences were obtained from PBMCs or T cells enriched from blood (not recorded which). These receptors were obtained from a woman between 25 and 40 years old who had recovered from COVID-19.

This clone was seen more than once but under ten times. V usage is TRBV7-8 and J usage is TRBJ1-1, with 9 positions matching TRBD1. With V trimmed by 6 bases and J by 0 bases, 8 bases remained unmatched. The CDR3 is made up of 16 amino acids. In germline, CDR1 is SGHVS, CDR2 FQNEAQ. The DNA for the CDR3 is TGTGCCAGCAGACTTAACAGGGGGCAAGTGAACACTGAAGCTTTCTTT. Its translation is CASRLNRGQVNTEAFF.

The gene calls are TRBV2 and TRBJ1-2, with D possibly matching TRBD1 (6 bases). The CDR3 spans 14 residues. The V end was cut by 2 bases, the J end by 7 bases, with 14 bases between. Germline-derived CDR1 and CDR2 are SNHLY and FYNNEI. The CDR3: CASSEQGPERGYTF. In nucleotides, the CDR3 is TGTGCCAGCAGTGAACAGGGGCCGGAACGTGGCTACACCTTC.

V usage is TRBV9 and J usage is TRBJ1-6, with D unresolved. Germline CDR1 reads SGDLS; CDR2 reads YYNGEE. Trimming pared 0 bases from V and 0 bases from J, leaving 10 bases between. The CDR3 is made up of 17 amino acids. CDR3 sequence reads: CASSVGMEVSYNSPLHF. DNA of the CDR3: TGTGCCAGCAGCGTAGGCATGGAGGTCTCCTATAATTCACCCCTCCACTTT.

The V call is TRBV30, the J call TRBJ1-1, with D perhaps matching TRBD1 (6 bases). Trimming shortened V by 1 base and J by 0 bases, and 27 bases separated the two germline ends. Germline V CDR1 and CDR2: GTSNPN, SVGIG (reference sequence). CDR3 size: 20 residues. The CDR3 nucleotides read TGTGCCTGGAGTGAGAATCGGGCAGGGGTCCGCGGCGCCCTGAACACTGAAGCTTTCTTT. This codes for CAWSENRAGVRGALNTEAFF.

The chain links TRBV2 to TRBJ2-7; TRBD2 aligns across 8 bases. Trimming removed 3 bases from V and 5 bases from J; junction bases left unmatched: 9. Germline V CDR1 and CDR2: SNHLY, FYNNEI. The CDR3 consists of 15 residues. CDR3 region: CASSDDGRALDEQYF. The CDR3 nucleotides are TGTGCCAGCAGTGACGACGGGAGGGCCCTCGACGAGCAGTACTTC.

The rearrangement joins TRBV5-1 to TRBJ2-2, with 7 bases fitting TRBD2. This CDR3 contains 14 residues. Germline V gene data show CDR1 as SGHRS and CDR2 as YFSETQ. J gave up 6 bases and V 4 bases, and 6 bases lay outside the gene matches. CDR3 loop: CASSPGLGAGELFF. In DNA, the CDR3 is TGCGCCAGCAGCCCCGGACTAGGTGCCGGGGAGCTGTTTTTT.

The gene calls are TRBV27 and TRBJ2-7; no clear D. The CDR3 length is 15 residues. Trimming removed 0 bases at V and 4 bases at J, with 13 bases between. Germline loops: CDR1 MNHEY, CDR2 SMNVEV (reference sequence). CDR3 nucleotides: TGTGCCAGCAGTTTATCTGGCACACCCCAGTACGAGCAGTACTTC. Translating gives CASSLSGTPQYEQYF.

The table lists this clone with a few counts. This chain uses TRBV18 with TRBJ1-1; 12 nucleotides match TRBD1. Germline loops: CDR1 KGHSH, CDR2 LQKENI. V lost 8 bases to trimming and J lost 0 bases; unmatched junction nucleotides: 4. The CDR3 is 15 amino acids. DNA of the CDR3: TGTGCCAGCGAGGGACAGGGGGCCGTGAACACTGAAGCTTTCTTT. Protein sequence: CASEGQGAVNTEAFF.

The chain has TRBV6-2 or TRBV6-3 and TRBJ1-5, with a weak D call TRBD1 (6 bases). The length of the CDR3 is 15 residues. Deletions cut 6 bases from V and 5 bases from J, with 17 bases between. The germline CDR1 and CDR2 sequences are MNHEY and SVGEGT. The CDR3: CASSSGNRADQPQHF. The CDR3 DNA follows: TGTGCCAGCAGCTCCGGAAACAGGGCCGATCAGCCCCAGCATTTT.

The chain links TRBV4-2 to TRBJ1-1; tentatively, D is TRBD1 (5 bases). Germline CDR1 reads LGHNA; CDR2 reads YNFKEQ. The length of the CDR3 is 13 residues. V was pared by 1 base and J by 5 bases, with 8 bases between. This CDR3 reads CASSQAGLTEAFF. As DNA, the CDR3 is TGTGCCAGCAGCCAAGCGGGACTTACTGAAGCTTTCTTT.

The gene calls are TRBV9 and TRBJ2-2; D possibly corresponds to TRBD1 (6 bases). This CDR3 has 18 amino acids. Germline values: CDR1 SGDLS, CDR2 YYNGEE. The V end was cut by 0 bases, the J end by 4 bases, with 19 bases between. The CDR3 sequence is CASSVVDLGGYSTGELFF. For the CDR3, the DNA is TGTGCCAGCAGCGTAGTCGACCTAGGGGGATATAGCACCGGGGAGCTGTTTTTT.

The count of this clone is one. The rearrangement links TRBV19 to TRBJ2-2; perhaps TRBD1 as D (6 bases). CDR1 and CDR2 from the germline V gene are LNHDA and SQIVND (reference sequence). The CDR3 runs 18 residues. Trimming removed 0 bases from V and 5 bases from J, with 19 bases in between. This CDR3 is CASSIDPGQRLGTGELFF. CDR3 coding DNA: TGTGCCAGTAGTATAGACCCCGGACAGCGTCTTGGGACCGGGGAGCTGTTTTTT.

CDR3 protein: CASSPTAGDPGPALNEQFF. CDR3 in DNA: TGTGCCAGCAGTCCTACCGCGGGGGATCCGGGACCAGCACTCAATGAGCAGTTCTTC. The chain links TRBV28 to TRBJ2-1, with 7 bases identical to TRBD2. Germline V gene data show CDR1 as MDHEN and CDR2 as SYDVKM. Trimming at V came to 5 bases and at J to 6 bases, leaving 22 bases not matched to a gene. CDR3 length equals 19 residues.

The genes are TRBV21-1 and TRBJ2-1; the listed D gene, TRBD1, was not tested against the DNA. TRBV21-1 constitutes a pseudogene. This CDR3 spans 16 amino acids. The CDR3 loop reads CASSHGQGVFYNEQFF. The CDR3 DNA sequence: TGTGCCAGCTCTCACGGACAGGGGGTTTTCTACAATGAGCAGTTCTTC.

The chain links TRBV4-1 to TRBJ2-1; the match to TRBD2 covers 10 bases. With V trimmed by 2 bases and J by 10 bases, 8 bases remained unmatched. The germline V gene has CDR1 MGHRA and CDR2 YSYEKL. The CDR3 length is 15 residues. CDR3 nucleotide sequence: TGCGCCAGCAGCCAAACCGGGACTAGCGCGCGCGAGCAGTTCTTC. As protein: CASSQTGTSAREQFF.

The genes are TRBV11-2 and TRBJ1-1, with 8 bases aligning to TRBD1. Trimming removed 3 bases from V and 2 bases from J; junction bases left unmatched: 5. The CDR3 covers 15 residues. The germline V gene has CDR1 SGHAT and CDR2 FQNNGV. In DNA form, the CDR3 reads TGTGCCAGCAGCTTGAGAGGGACAGGAAACACTGAAGCTTTCTTT. Protein: CASSLRGTGNTEAFF.

This rearrangement joins TRBV13 to TRBJ2-3; a possible D gene is TRBD2 (5 bases). The CDR3 loop spans 14 amino acids. The germline gives CDR1 PRHDT, CDR2 FYEKMQ (reference sequence). V was trimmed by 0 bases and J by 5 bases, leaving 9 bases between them. CDR3 DNA sequence: TGTGCCAGCAGCTTAGGACTAGTCAGAGATACGCAGTATTTT. This gives the protein CASSLGLVRDTQYF.

This chain joins TRBV4-1 and TRBJ2-7; tentatively, D is TRBD2 (6 bases). The V end lost 1 base, the J end lost 5 bases, and 15 bases lay between the germline ends. Germline loops: CDR1 MGHRA, CDR2 YSYEKL. The CDR3 length is 15 residues. The CDR3 protein is CASSQGPTGEDEQYF. The CDR3 DNA reads TGCGCCAGCAGCCAAGGACCCACCGGGGAGGACGAGCAGTACTTC.

The V call is TRBV30, the J call TRBJ2-1; possible D gene TRBD1, 6 bases. The CDR3 is 13 residues long. The V gene's germline CDR1 is GTSNPN and CDR2 SVGIG (reference sequence). V lost 4 bases and J 8 bases, leaving 15 bases between the germline ends. CDR3 in DNA: TGTGCCTGGATGACAGGTGGGTCCCATGAGCAGTTCTTC. Amino acid sequence: CAWMTGGSHEQFF.

The CDR3: CSASIAGGPDEQFF. CDR3 DNA: TGCAGTGCTAGTATCGCGGGAGGGCCAGATGAGCAGTTCTTC. The chain employs TRBV20-1 and TRBJ2-1; 9 bases align to TRBD2. Germline V gene lookup returns CDR1 DFQATT and CDR2 SNEGSKA (reference sequence). V shed 3 bases and J 8 bases; nucleotides not matched to a gene: 8. This CDR3 is 14 amino acids long.

The V call is TRBV29-1, the J call TRBJ1-1; maybe TRBD1 (6 bases). V lost 6 bases to trimming and J lost 5 bases, with 16 bases between them. Germline lookup yields CDR1 SQVTM and CDR2 ANQGSEA. The CDR3 covers 13 residues. The CDR3 region is CSVTARGNTEAFF. The CDR3 nucleotides read TGCAGCGTGACGGCCAGGGGAAATACTGAAGCTTTCTTT.

The gene calls are TRBV19 and TRBJ1-1, with D hard to call. The CDR3 spans 15 residues. V lost 6 bases, J lost 3 bases, and 17 bases lay in between. Germline CDR1 LNHDA, CDR2 SQIVND (reference sequence). CDR3 residues: CASSKGGRAHTEAFF. DNA for the CDR3: TGTGCCAGTAGCAAAGGAGGGAGGGCCCACACTGAAGCTTTCTTT.

The CDR3 DNA follows: TGTGCCAGCAGCATGGGCAGGACGAACACCGGGGAGCTGTTTTTT. Translating it yields CASSMGRTNTGELFF. The J gene is TRBJ2-2, the V gene TRBV9; D unclear. Trimming left V 4 bases short and J 0 bases short, with 10 bases between. The CDR3 spans 15 residues. The germline gives CDR1 SGDLS, CDR2 YYNGEE. The full variable domain, with the rest looked up from reference TRBV9 and TRBJ2-2, is DSGVTQTPKHLITATGQRVTLRCSPRSGDLSVYWYQQSLDQGLQFLIQYYNGEERAKGNILERFSAQQFPDLHSELNLSSLELGDSALYFCASSMGRTNTGELFFGEGSRLTVL.

V gene TRBV27 combines with J gene TRBJ2-6; 8 positions agree with TRBD1. Germline lookup yields CDR1 MNHEY and CDR2 SMNVEV (reference sequence). The CDR3 length is 18 residues. The trim removed 3 bases at V and 1 base at J, leaving 8 bases unmatched. CDR3 in DNA: TGTGCCAGCAGTTTCAGGGGACAGGCGAGATCTGGGGCCAACGTCCTGACTTTC. It codes for CASSFRGQARSGANVLTF.

The chain is built from TRBV24-1 and TRBJ1-1; maybe TRBD1 (5 bases). This CDR3 has 13 amino acids. Trimming took off 2 bases at V and 8 bases at J, with 11 bases between the two ends. Germline values: CDR1 KGHDR, CDR2 SFDVKD. The CDR3: CATSDYRGEEAFF. DNA for the CDR3: TGTGCCACCAGTGATTATAGGGGCGAGGAAGCTTTCTTT.

The chain recombines TRBV19 with TRBJ1-1, with D possibly being TRBD1 (5 bases). Trimming cost V 3 bases and J 7 bases, with 12 bases left between them. The germline CDR1 and CDR2 sequences are LNHDA and SQIVND (reference sequence). This CDR3 comprises 13 residues. The CDR3 reads CASSIQRGSEAFF. In DNA form, the CDR3 reads TGTGCCAGTAGTATCCAACGGGGGAGTGAAGCTTTCTTT.

The chain has TRBV5-8 and TRBJ1-6; 10 bases are shared with TRBD1. With 4 bases clipped from V and 10 bases from J, the junction kept 2 bases outside the gene matches. Germline lookup yields CDR1 SGHTS and CDR2 YDEGEE. The CDR3 is 13 amino acids. The CDR3 is CASSRTGGSPLHF. In DNA form, the CDR3 reads TGTGCCAGCAGCCGGACAGGGGGATCACCCCTCCACTTT.